Each of the 26 T cell receptor beta chains below was sequenced from the same sample in a study of shared clonotypes between healthy human individuals. Using immunoSEQ multiplex PCR, the repertoire was profiled, and TCRdb retains in-frame clones only, with some absent. The sample holds approximately 350,000 clones, approximately 97% seen once. Sequenced: memory CD8+ T cells sorted from blood. Subset given: CD45RO+ cells pooled with CCR7-negative TemRA cells. The receptors come from a man aged 30-40 years in good health.

The rearrangement joins TRBV19 to TRBJ2-6, with a possible D match to TRBD1 (5 bases). V gave up 3 bases and J gave up 0 bases, with 9 bases separating them. This CDR3 region has 16 residues. Germline assignment: CDR1 LNHDA and CDR2 SQIVND (reference sequence). The CDR3 is CASSIWGGSGANVLTF. The DNA of the CDR3 is TGTGCCAGTAGTATCTGGGGCGGCTCTGGGGCCAACGTCCTGACTTTC. Together with reference TRBV19 and TRBJ2-6, the CDR3 gives the full variable domain: DGGITQSPKYLFRKEGQNVTLSCEQNLNHDAMYWYRQDPGQGLRLIYYSQIVNDFQKGDIAEGYSVSREKKESFPLTVTSAQKNPTAFYLCASSIWGGSGANVLTFGAGSRLTVL.

The chain couples TRBV30 to TRBJ1-6; D remains unclear. The CDR3 covers 12 residues. V lost 0 bases to trimming and J lost 4 bases, with 1 base between them. Germline-derived CDR1 and CDR2 are GTSNPN and SVGIG (reference sequence). The CDR3 bases are TGTGCCTGGAGTGTTTATAATTCACCCCTCCACTTT. Residues: CAWSVYNSPLHF.

As concerns this clone: Other DNA sequences of this sample code for an identical CDR3. The genes are TRBV6-5 and TRBJ1-2, with a possible D match to TRBD1 (5 bases). The CDR3 length is 15 residues. Germline V gene lookup returns CDR1 MNHEY and CDR2 SVGAGI. V gave up 4 bases and J gave up 4 bases, with 16 bases separating them. DNA for the CDR3: TGTGCCAGCAGTTTGGGACGGGAAAACTTCTATGGCTACACCTTC. This encodes CASSLGRENFYGYTF.

The chain's CDR3 is CASLSGSGELFF. CDR3 nucleotide sequence: TGTGCCAGTCTATCGGGATCCGGGGAGCTGTTTTTT. This sequence joins TRBV19 and TRBJ2-2; D is perhaps TRBD2 (5 bases). V was cut by 8 bases and J by 6 bases, with 10 bases left in between. The CDR3 has 12 residues. Germline V lookup: CDR1 LNHDA, CDR2 SQIVND (reference sequence). The full variable domain, rest sourced from reference TRBV19 and TRBJ2-2, is DGGITQSPKYLFRKEGQNVTLSCEQNLNHDAMYWYRQDPGQGLRLIYYSQIVNDFQKGDIAEGYSVSREKKESFPLTVTSAQKNPTAFYLCASLSGSGELFFGEGSRLTVL.

The gene calls are TRBV7-9 and TRBJ2-7; D uncertain. The V and J ends lost 1 base and 3 bases respectively, with 10 bases between them. CDR3 length: 14 residues. CDR1 and CDR2 from the germline V gene are SEHNR and FQNEAQ (reference sequence). The CDR3 spells CASSLVHSRYEQYF. The CDR3 nucleotides read TGTGCCAGCAGCTTAGTCCATTCTCGCTACGAGCAGTACTTC.

This clone was picked up one time. The gene calls are TRBV28 and TRBJ1-1; possibly TRBD1 for D (5 bases). Germline V gene lookup returns CDR1 MDHEN and CDR2 SYDVKM. The CDR3 loop spans 16 amino acids. Trimming took off 2 bases at V and 4 bases at J, with 17 bases between the two ends. DNA of the CDR3: TGTGCCAGCAGTTTAGATTCCCTCGGCAGGGCCACTGAAGCTTTCTTT. Translated, it gives CASSLDSLGRATEAFF.

The chain carries TRBV10-1 and TRBJ2-5, with D maybe TRBD2 (5 bases). CDR1 WNHNN and CDR2 SYGVQD come from the germline V gene (reference sequence). V was pared by 8 bases and J by 3 bases, with 7 bases between. This CDR3 has 11 amino acids. This CDR3 is CASPAEETQYF. CDR3 bases: TGCGCCAGCCCAGCGGAAGAGACCCAGTACTTC.

DNA for the CDR3: TGTGCCAGCAGCTTAGGGCTAGCGACAGATACGCAGTATTTT. Translating gives CASSLGLATDTQYF. V is TRBV7-9 and J is TRBJ2-3, with D possibly being TRBD2 (6 bases). Between the trimmed V and J ends, which lost 1 base and 3 bases, there was a span of 8 bases. This CDR3 has 14 residues. From germline, CDR1 is SEHNR and CDR2 FQNEAQ (reference sequence).

The genes are TRBV7-8 and TRBJ2-7; D gene uncertain. The germline V and J ends were trimmed by 8 bases and 3 bases, with 8 bases remaining between them. The CDR3 covers 11 residues. CDR1 is SGHVS, CDR2 FQNEAQ, per germline. The CDR3 bases are TGTGCCAGCGGCCCCTTCTACGAGCAGTACTTC. It is translated as CASGPFYEQYF.

This clone is a singleton in its sample. The chain employs TRBV29-1 and TRBJ2-3; D is perhaps TRBD1 (6 bases). The CDR3 covers 13 residues. V was pared by 4 bases and J by 3 bases, with 11 bases between. Germline assignment: CDR1 SQVTM and CDR2 ANQGSEA. The CDR3 nucleotides are TGCAGCGTTGGCAGGGGCTTGACAGATACGCAGTATTTT. Protein: CSVGRGLTDTQYF.

The genes are TRBV27 and TRBJ2-1; the D gene is possibly TRBD1 (6 bases). Germline CDR1 and CDR2: MNHEY and SMNVEV (reference sequence). Trimming removed 5 bases from V and 5 bases from J, with 16 bases in between. This CDR3 region has 15 residues. CDR3 in amino acids: CASSPWGRVDNEQFF. Written as DNA, the CDR3 is TGTGCCAGCAGTCCCTGGGGGCGGGTCGACAATGAGCAGTTCTTC.

The chain carries TRBV28 and TRBJ2-1; D is possibly TRBD1 or TRBD2 (5 bases each). The CDR3 has 16 amino acids. The V gene lost 3 bases and the J gene lost 5 bases, with 17 bases spanning the gap. Germline CDR1 is MDHEN and CDR2 is SYDVKM. The CDR3 loop reads CASSLLTGATNNEQFF. CDR3 DNA sequence: TGTGCCAGCAGTTTGTTGACCGGGGCGACTAACAATGAGCAGTTCTTC.

This chain connects TRBV10-3 to TRBJ1-1; no firm D call. Germline values: CDR1 ENHRY, CDR2 SYGVKD. V was trimmed by 6 bases and J by 4 bases, leaving 6 bases between them. CDR3 size: 11 residues. CDR3 in amino acids: CAISSLTEAFF. The CDR3 nucleotides are TGTGCCATCAGCAGTCTCACTGAAGCTTTCTTT.

The chain employs TRBV30 and TRBJ2-3; possibly TRBD2 for D (5 bases). The CDR3 consists of 14 residues. V shed 8 bases and J shed 2 bases, with 17 bases lying between them. The germline CDR1 and CDR2 sequences are GTSNPN and SVGIG (reference sequence). The CDR3 nucleotides read TGTGCCGCCCTGCCGGGATTATACACAGATACGCAGTATTTT. As protein: CAALPGLYTDTQYF.

This chain links TRBV28 with TRBJ1-1; D gene ambiguous. V was pared by 8 bases and J by 1 base, with 5 bases between. There are 11 residues in the CDR3. Per germline, CDR1 MDHEN and CDR2 SYDVKM. The CDR3 reads CASLKNTEAFF. DNA for the CDR3: TGTGCCAGCCTCAAGAACACTGAAGCTTTCTTT.

This chain connects TRBV11-3 to TRBJ2-2; 7 bases are shared with TRBD1. CDR1 and CDR2 from the germline V gene are SGHNT and YENEEA. V dropped 4 bases and J dropped 1; count of bases not matched to a gene: 6. This CDR3 is built from 16 residues. The chain's CDR3 is CASSSKGARNTGELFF. The CDR3 nucleotides are TGTGCCAGCAGCTCCAAGGGGGCGAGGAACACCGGGGAGCTGTTTTTT.

V gene TRBV20-1 combines with J gene TRBJ2-3; TRBD2 matches at 7 bases. CDR3 length: 11 amino acids. The ends lost 1 base at V and 13 bases at J; junction bases unmatched: 5. From germline, CDR1 is DFQATT and CDR2 SNEGSKA (reference sequence). CDR3: CSARGTRWEYF. The CDR3 DNA reads TGCAGTGCTAGAGGGACTAGGTGGGAGTATTTT.

This chain joins TRBV5-1 and TRBJ2-3, with 10 bases that match TRBD2. Germline assignment: CDR1 SGHRS and CDR2 YFSETQ. This CDR3 has 13 residues. The trim removed 7 bases at V and 1 base at J, leaving 0 bases unmatched. This CDR3 is CASGLAGTDTQYF. The DNA of the CDR3 is TGCGCCAGCGGACTAGCGGGCACAGATACGCAGTATTTT.

The chain recombines TRBV6-5 with TRBJ2-7, with 8 bases aligning to TRBD1. The ends lost 6 bases at V and 2 bases at J; junction bases unmatched: 3. Germline CDR1 MNHEY, CDR2 SVGAGI. This CDR3 has 13 amino acids. The CDR3 region has the DNA TGTGCCAGCAGGACAGGGGAGGCCTACGAGCAGTACTTC. This gives the protein CASRTGEAYEQYF.

The CDR3 DNA reads as TGTGCCAGCAGCTTGGACAGGAATCAGCCCCAGCATTTT. This codes for CASSLDRNQPQHF. The J gene is TRBJ1-5, the V gene TRBV5-4; the D gene is possibly TRBD1 (5 bases). The CDR3 runs to 13 residues. V was shortened by 0 bases and J by 4 bases, with 5 bases between the two germline ends. Germline V gene sequence: CDR1 SGHNT, CDR2 YYREEE (reference sequence).

The chain uses TRBV30 and TRBJ1-2, with 8 bases that match TRBD1. CDR3 length equals 14 residues. The V gene's germline CDR1 is GTSNPN and CDR2 SVGIG (reference sequence). V trimming: 2 bases; J trimming: 5 bases; junction bases outside the gene matches: 7. The CDR3 DNA is TGTGCCTGGAGTCAGGCAGGGGGCTATTATGGCTACACCTTC. This sequence encodes CAWSQAGGYYGYTF.

The genes are TRBV28 and TRBJ2-7, with 8 nucleotides matching TRBD1. The germline CDR1 and CDR2 sequences are MDHEN and SYDVKM. The CDR3 has 13 residues. J gave up 4 bases and V 6 bases, and 5 bases lay outside the gene matches. In DNA form, the CDR3 reads TGTGCCAGCAGGGACAGGGTGCTTTACGAGCAGTACTTC. It translates to CASRDRVLYEQYF. Full variable domain (remainder filled in from reference TRBV28 and TRBJ2-7): DVKVTQSSRYLVKRTGEKVFLECVQDMDHENMFWYRQDPGLGLRLIYFSYDVKMKEKGDIPEGYSVSREKKERFSLILESASTNQTSMYLCASRDRVLYEQYFGPGTRLTVT.

This clone has a single count. This chain uses TRBV10-3 with TRBJ2-2; D may match TRBD1 or TRBD2 (5 bases each). Trimming removed 4 bases at V and 5 bases at J, with 11 bases between. In germline, CDR1 is ENHRY, CDR2 SYGVKD. The CDR3 extends over 14 amino acids. The CDR3 DNA sequence: TGTGCCATCAGTGGGCTAGCAGGGACCGGGGAGCTGTTTTTT. It is translated as CAISGLAGTGELFF.

V is TRBV28 and J is TRBJ2-7; D perhaps matches TRBD1 (6 bases). CDR3 length equals 16 residues. V gave up 3 bases and J gave up 2 bases, with 17 bases separating them. CDR1 MDHEN and CDR2 SYDVKM come from the germline V gene. This chain's CDR3 is CASSFRFRDKAYEQYF. CDR3 bases: TGTGCCAGCAGTTTCCGGTTCCGGGACAAAGCCTACGAGCAGTACTTC.

This chain connects TRBV5-5 to TRBJ2-7, with 12 bases that match TRBD2. The CDR3 contains 15 residues. V lost 3 bases to trimming and J lost 6 bases; unmatched junction nucleotides: 7. From germline, CDR1 is SGHKS and CDR2 YYEKEE (reference sequence). The CDR3 spells CASSSSSGRASEQYF. The CDR3 DNA is TGTGCCAGCAGCTCCTCTAGCGGGAGGGCCAGCGAGCAGTACTTC.

This clone was seen just once. The V gene is TRBV5-1, the J gene TRBJ1-2; TRBD1 is a possible D gene (6 bases). Germline V gives CDR1 SGHRS, CDR2 YFSETQ. Trimming removed 4 bases from V and 5 bases from J, with 18 bases in between. The CDR3 length is 15 residues. The chain's CDR3 is CASSLLPDSLYGYTF. The DNA for the CDR3 is TGCGCCAGCAGCCTCCTTCCGGACAGTTTGTATGGCTACACCTTC.